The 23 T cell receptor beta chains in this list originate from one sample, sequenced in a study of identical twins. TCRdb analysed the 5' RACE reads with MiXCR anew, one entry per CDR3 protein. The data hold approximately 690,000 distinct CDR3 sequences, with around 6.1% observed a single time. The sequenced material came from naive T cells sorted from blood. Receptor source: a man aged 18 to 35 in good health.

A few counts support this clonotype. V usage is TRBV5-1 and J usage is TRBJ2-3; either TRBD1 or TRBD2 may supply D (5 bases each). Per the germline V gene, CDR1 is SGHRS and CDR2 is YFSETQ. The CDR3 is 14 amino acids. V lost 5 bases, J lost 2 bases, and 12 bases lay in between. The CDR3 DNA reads TGCGCCAGCAGTGGGACCGGGGCCACAGATACGCAGTATTTT. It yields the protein CASSGTGATDTQYF. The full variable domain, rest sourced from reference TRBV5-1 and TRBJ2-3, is KAGVTQTPRYLIKTRGQQVTLSCSPISGHRSVSWYQQTPGQGLQFLFEYFSETQRNKGNFPGRFSGRQFSNSRSEMNVSTLELGDSALYLCASSGTGATDTQYFGPGTRLTVL.

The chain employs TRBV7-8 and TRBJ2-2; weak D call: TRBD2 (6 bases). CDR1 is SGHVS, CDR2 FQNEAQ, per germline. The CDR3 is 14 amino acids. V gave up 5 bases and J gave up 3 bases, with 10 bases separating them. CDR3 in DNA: TGTGCCAGCAGCCGGGAGACCGACACCGGGGAGCTGTTTTTT. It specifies CASSRETDTGELFF.

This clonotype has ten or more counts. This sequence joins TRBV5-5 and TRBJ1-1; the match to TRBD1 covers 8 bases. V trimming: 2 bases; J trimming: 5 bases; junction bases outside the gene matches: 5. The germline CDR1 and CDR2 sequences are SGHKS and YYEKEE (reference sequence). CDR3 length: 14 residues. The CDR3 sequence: CASSLGQGETEAFF. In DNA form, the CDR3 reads TGTGCCAGCAGCTTAGGACAGGGCGAGACTGAAGCTTTCTTT. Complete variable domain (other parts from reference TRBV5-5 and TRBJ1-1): DAGVTQSPTHLIKTRGQQVTLRCSPISGHKSVSWYQQVLGQGPQFIFQYYEKEERGRGNFPDRFSARQFPNYSSELNVNALLLGDSALYLCASSLGQGETEAFFGQGTRLTVV.

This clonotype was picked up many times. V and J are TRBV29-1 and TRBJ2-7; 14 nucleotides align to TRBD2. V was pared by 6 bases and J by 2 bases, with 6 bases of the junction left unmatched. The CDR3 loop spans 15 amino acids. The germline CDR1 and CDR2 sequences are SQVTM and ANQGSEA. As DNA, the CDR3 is TGCAGCGTGGGGACTAGCGGGAGTCTCACCTACGAGCAGTACTTC. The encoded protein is CSVGTSGSLTYEQYF.

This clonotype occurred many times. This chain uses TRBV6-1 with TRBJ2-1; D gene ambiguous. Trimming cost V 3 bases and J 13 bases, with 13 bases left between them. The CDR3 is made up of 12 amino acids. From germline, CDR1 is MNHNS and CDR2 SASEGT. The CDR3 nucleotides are TGTGCCAGCAGTGATATACTAAGAGTTCAGTTCTTC. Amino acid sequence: CASSDILRVQFF.

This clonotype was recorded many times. The CDR3 reads CATSDFGQGADTQYF. In nucleotides, the CDR3 is TGTGCCACCAGTGATTTTGGACAGGGGGCAGATACGCAGTATTTT. The chain couples TRBV24-1 to TRBJ2-3; 10 bases align to TRBD1. Trimming at V came to 1 base and at J to 4 bases, leaving 1 base not matched to a gene. From germline, CDR1 is KGHDR and CDR2 SFDVKD. The CDR3 contains 15 residues.

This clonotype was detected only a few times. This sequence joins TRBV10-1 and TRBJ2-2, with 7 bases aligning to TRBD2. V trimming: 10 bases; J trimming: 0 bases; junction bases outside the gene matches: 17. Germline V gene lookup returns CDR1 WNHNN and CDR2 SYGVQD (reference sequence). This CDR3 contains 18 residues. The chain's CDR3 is CATSNPAGLRTNTGELFF. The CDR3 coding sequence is TGCGCCACCAGCAATCCAGCGGGGTTACGAACGAACACCGGGGAGCTGTTTTTT.

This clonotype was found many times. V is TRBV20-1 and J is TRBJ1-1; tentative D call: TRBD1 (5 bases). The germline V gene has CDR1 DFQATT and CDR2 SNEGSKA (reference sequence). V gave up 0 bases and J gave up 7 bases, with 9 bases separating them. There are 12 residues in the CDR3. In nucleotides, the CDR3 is TGCAGTGCTAGAGATTTGGGGGTTGAAGCTTTCTTT. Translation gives CSARDLGVEAFF.

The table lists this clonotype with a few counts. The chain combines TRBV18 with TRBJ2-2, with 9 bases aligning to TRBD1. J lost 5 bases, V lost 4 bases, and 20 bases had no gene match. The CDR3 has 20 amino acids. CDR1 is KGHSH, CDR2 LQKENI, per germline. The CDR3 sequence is CASSRDALIRDRVSTGELFF. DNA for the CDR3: TGTGCCAGCTCACGCGACGCTCTTATCCGGGACAGGGTATCTACCGGGGAGCTGTTTTTT.

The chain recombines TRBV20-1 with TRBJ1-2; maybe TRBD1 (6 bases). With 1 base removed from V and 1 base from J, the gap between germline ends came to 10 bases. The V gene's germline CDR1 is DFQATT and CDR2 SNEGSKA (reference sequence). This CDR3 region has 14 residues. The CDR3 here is CSARVYRDNYGYTF. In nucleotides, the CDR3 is TGCAGTGCTAGAGTTTACAGGGATAACTATGGCTACACCTTC.

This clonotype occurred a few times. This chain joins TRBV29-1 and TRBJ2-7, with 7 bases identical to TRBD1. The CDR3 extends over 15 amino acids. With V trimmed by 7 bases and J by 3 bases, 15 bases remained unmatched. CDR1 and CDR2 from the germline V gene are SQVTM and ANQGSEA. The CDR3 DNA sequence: TGCAGCGCCACAGCCCAGGCAGGGGGTAACTACGAGCAGTACTTC. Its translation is CSATAQAGGNYEQYF.

CDR3 nucleotides: TGTGCCAGCAGCCAAGTTAAGGGGGCTCGGTACAATGAGCAGTTCTTC. It specifies CASSQVKGARYNEQFF. The chain couples TRBV3-1 to TRBJ2-1; 7 bases line up with TRBD1. The CDR3 is 16 residues long. The germline gives CDR1 LGHDT, CDR2 YNNKEL (reference sequence). V was pared by 1 base and J by 4 bases, with 7 bases of the junction left unmatched.

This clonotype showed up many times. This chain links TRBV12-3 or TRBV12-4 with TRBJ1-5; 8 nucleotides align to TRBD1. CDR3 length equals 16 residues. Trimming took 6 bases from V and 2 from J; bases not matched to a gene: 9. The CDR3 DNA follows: TGTGCCAGCAGCCAATGGGGGGGACAGGGCAATCAGCCCCAGCATTTT. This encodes CASSQWGGQGNQPQHF.

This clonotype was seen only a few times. In DNA, the CDR3 is TGCGCCAGCAGCTTGGCGGACACCATCTACGAGCAGTACTTC. Encoded protein: CASSLADTIYEQYF. This chain links TRBV5-1 with TRBJ2-7; D possibly corresponds to TRBD1 (5 bases). The CDR3 is made up of 14 amino acids. Per the germline V gene, CDR1 is SGHRS and CDR2 is YFSETQ. The V and J ends lost 0 bases and 3 bases respectively, with 10 bases between them.

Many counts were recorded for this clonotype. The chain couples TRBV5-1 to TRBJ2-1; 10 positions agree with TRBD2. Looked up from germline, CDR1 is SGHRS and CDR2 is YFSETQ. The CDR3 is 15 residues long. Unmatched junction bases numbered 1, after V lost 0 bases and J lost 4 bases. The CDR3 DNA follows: TGCGCCAGCAGCTTGGCACTAGCGGGATACAATGAGCAGTTCTTC. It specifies CASSLALAGYNEQFF.

The CDR3 nucleotides read TGTGCCAGCAGCTTAGCAACTAGCGGTAGCTACAATGAGCAGTTCTTC. Its translation is CASSLATSGSYNEQFF. The chain links TRBV11-2 to TRBJ2-1, with TRBD2 matching 8 bases. CDR3 length: 16 amino acids. Germline loops: CDR1 SGHAT, CDR2 FQNNGV. J gave up 3 bases and V 1 base, and 5 bases lay outside the gene matches.

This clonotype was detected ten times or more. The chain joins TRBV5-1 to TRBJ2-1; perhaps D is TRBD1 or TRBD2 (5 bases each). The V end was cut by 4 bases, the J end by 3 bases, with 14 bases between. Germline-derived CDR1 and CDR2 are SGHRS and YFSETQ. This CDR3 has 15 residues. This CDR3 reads CASSPSVGGYNEQFF. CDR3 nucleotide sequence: TGCGCCAGCAGCCCCTCTGTTGGGGGCTACAATGAGCAGTTCTTC.

The CDR3 spells CASSERGLPDNEQFF. The CDR3 bases are TGTGCCAGCAGCGAAAGGGGACTACCCGACAATGAGCAGTTCTTC. J is TRBJ2-1 and V is TRBV11-2, with 7 bases lining up with TRBD2. Germline CDR1 and CDR2: SGHAT and FQNNGV. This CDR3 is built from 15 residues. Trimming cost V 5 bases and J 5 bases; bases outside gene matches: 9.

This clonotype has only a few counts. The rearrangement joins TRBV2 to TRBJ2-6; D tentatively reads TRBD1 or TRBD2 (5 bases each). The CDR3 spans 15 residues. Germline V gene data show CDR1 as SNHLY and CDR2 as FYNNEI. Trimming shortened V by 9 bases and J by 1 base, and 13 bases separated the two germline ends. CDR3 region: CASARGSSGANVLTF. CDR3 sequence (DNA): TGTGCCAGTGCGAGGGGTTCTTCTGGGGCCAACGTCCTGACTTTC.

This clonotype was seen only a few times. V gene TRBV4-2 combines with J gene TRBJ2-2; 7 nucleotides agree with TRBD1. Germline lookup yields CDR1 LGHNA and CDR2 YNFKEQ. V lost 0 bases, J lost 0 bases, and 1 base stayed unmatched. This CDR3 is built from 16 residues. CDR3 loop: CASSQDGQANTGELFF. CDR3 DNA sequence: TGTGCCAGCAGCCAAGATGGACAGGCGAACACCGGGGAGCTGTTTTTT.

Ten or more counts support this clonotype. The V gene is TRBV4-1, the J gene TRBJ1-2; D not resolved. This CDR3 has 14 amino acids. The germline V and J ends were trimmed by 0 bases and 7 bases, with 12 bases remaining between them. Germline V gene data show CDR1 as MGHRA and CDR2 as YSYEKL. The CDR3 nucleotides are TGCGCCAGCAGCCAAGATCAATGGGTCGCTGGCTACACCTTC. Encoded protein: CASSQDQWVAGYTF.

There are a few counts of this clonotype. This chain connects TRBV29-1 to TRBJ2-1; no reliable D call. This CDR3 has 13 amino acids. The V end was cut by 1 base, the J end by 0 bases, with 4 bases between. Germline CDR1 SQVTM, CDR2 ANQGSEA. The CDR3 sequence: CSVEGVSYNEQFF. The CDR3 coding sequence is TGCAGCGTTGAAGGGGTCTCCTACAATGAGCAGTTCTTC.

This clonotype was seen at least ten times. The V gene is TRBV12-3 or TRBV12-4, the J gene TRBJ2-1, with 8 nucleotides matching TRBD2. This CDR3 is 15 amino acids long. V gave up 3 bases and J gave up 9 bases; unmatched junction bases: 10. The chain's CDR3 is CASSLVGLDFGEQFF. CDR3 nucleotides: TGTGCCAGCAGTTTGGTGGGACTAGATTTTGGTGAGCAGTTCTTC.